These 13 T cell receptor beta chains were sequenced from one sample in a study of shared clonotypes between healthy human individuals (dated by TCRdb to between 2020 and 2021). To prepare the library, the immunoSEQ multiplex PCR assay was applied. The table comes from immuneACCESS by way of TCRdb, which keeps in-frame sequences with V and J called. Part of the clones is missing from these tables; in studies checked, under half for an unresolved V gene and the rest for unknown reasons. For this sample the table gives about 1.4 million clones, of which roughly 96% were detected only once. Together, the top ten hold approximately 1% of the sample. The sequencing input was naive CD4+ T cells sorted from blood. The cell subset or site label for this specimen denotes: CD45RA+ positively selected. These receptors were taken from a man younger than 40 in good health.

This clone was counted between two and nine times. The same CDR3 also results from other DNA sequences found in this sample. This chain uses TRBV5-1 with TRBJ2-7, with D hard to call. Trimming left V 4 bases short and J 3 bases short, with 8 bases between. CDR1 and CDR2 (germline): SGHRS, YFSETQ. The CDR3 runs to 12 residues. In DNA, the CDR3 is TGCGCCAGCAGCCTAAACAGCTACGAGCAGTACTTC. It is translated as CASSLNSYEQYF. Looking up the rest from reference TRBV5-1 and TRBJ2-7 gives the full variable domain: KAGVTQTPRYLIKTRGQQVTLSCSPISGHRSVSWYQQTPGQGLQFLFEYFSETQRNKGNFPGRFSGRQFSNSRSEMNVSTLELGDSALYLCASSLNSYEQYFGPGTRLTVT.

The rearrangement uses TRBV9 and TRBJ2-1; D unclear. V was trimmed by 4 bases and J by 8 bases, leaving 16 bases between them. Germline CDR1 reads SGDLS; CDR2 reads YYNGEE. This CDR3 comprises 14 residues. The CDR3 coding sequence is TGTGCCAGCAGCCGGCGGCCGACTGTGGATGAGCAGTTCTTC. Translation gives CASSRRPTVDEQFF.

This chain connects TRBV19 to TRBJ1-1; D might be TRBD1 (5 bases). This CDR3 region has 14 residues. In germline, CDR1 is LNHDA, CDR2 SQIVND (reference sequence). The V end was cut by 7 bases, the J end by 4 bases, with 16 bases between. CDR3: CASIASPGLTEAFF. CDR3 nucleotide sequence: TGTGCCAGTATCGCATCCCCGGGACTCACTGAAGCTTTCTTT.

The chain employs TRBV15 and TRBJ1-3; D gene unclear. From germline, CDR1 is LNHNV and CDR2 YYDKDF (reference sequence). V lost 6 bases and J 0 bases, leaving 15 bases between the germline ends. This CDR3 is built from 16 residues. DNA of the CDR3: TGTGCCACCAGTCAGAATGGACGTAGCTCTGGAAACACCATATATTTT. It encodes CATSQNGRSSGNTIYF. Full variable domain (missing parts from reference TRBV15 and TRBJ1-3): DAMVIQNPRYQVTQFGKPVTLSCSQTLNHNVMYWYQQKSSQAPKLLFHYYDKDFNNEADTPDNFQSRRPNTSFCFLDIRSPGLGDTAMYLCATSQNGRSSGNTIYFGEGSWLTVV.

A single count supports this clone. The rearrangement joins TRBV25-1 to TRBJ2-7, with TRBD1 as a possible D gene (6 bases). Germline V lookup: CDR1 MGHDK, CDR2 SYGVNS. This CDR3 has 13 amino acids. V gave up 4 bases and J gave up 2 bases, with 9 bases separating them. Here the CDR3 reads CASSAGAPYEQYF. The CDR3 bases are TGTGCCAGCAGTGCAGGGGCCCCCTACGAGCAGTACTTC.

The chain links TRBV19 to TRBJ2-3; perhaps TRBD2 as D (5 bases). This CDR3 region has 12 residues. Germline V gene sequence: CDR1 LNHDA, CDR2 SQIVND (reference sequence). The V and J ends lost 5 bases and 5 bases respectively, with 8 bases between them. CDR3 sequence: CASSEGRDTQYF. The CDR3 bases are TGTGCCAGTAGTGAAGGGAGAGATACGCAGTATTTT.

The J gene is TRBJ1-1, the V gene TRBV7-2; D is uncertain. Trimming took off 1 base at V and 6 bases at J, with 6 bases between the two ends. Germline CDR1 and CDR2: SGHTA and FQGNSA. The CDR3 is 12 amino acids. DNA of the CDR3: TGTGCCAGCAGCTTAGATACAGCTGAAGCTTTCTTT. It is translated as CASSLDTAEAFF.

The gene calls are TRBV18 and TRBJ1-4; a possible D gene is TRBD1 (5 bases). V gave up 0 bases and J gave up 8 bases, with 13 bases separating them. The CDR3 consists of 15 residues. The germline V gene has CDR1 KGHSH and CDR2 LQKENI. The CDR3 spells CASSPPSGFKEKLFF. The CDR3 coding sequence is TGTGCCAGCTCACCACCTTCAGGGTTTAAGGAAAAACTGTTTTTT.

This chain joins TRBV5-8 and TRBJ1-1; D is unresolved. Germline V gene lookup returns CDR1 SGHTS and CDR2 YDEGEE. Trimming shortened V by 5 bases and J by 4 bases, and 21 bases separated the two germline ends. CDR3 length: 16 amino acids. The CDR3 bases are TGTGCCAGCAGTTGGGTGGGCGCTTTAGTGGGCACTGAAGCTTTCTTT. Encoded protein: CASSWVGALVGTEAFF.

J is TRBJ2-7 and V is TRBV5-5; D is possibly TRBD2 (7 bases). Germline assignment: CDR1 SGHKS and CDR2 YYEKEE (reference sequence). The ends were cut back, 4 bases at V and 4 bases at J, with 12 bases in the middle. The CDR3 is 13 residues long. The DNA of the CDR3 is TGTGCCAGCAGCCGGGGGGCAGCTTACGAGCAGTACTTC. It codes for CASSRGAAYEQYF.

The chain recombines TRBV7-6 with TRBJ2-1; TRBD1 or TRBD2 may be the D gene (6 bases each). CDR3 size: 13 residues. The V gene lost 4 bases and the J gene lost 10 bases, with 14 bases spanning the gap. Germline-derived CDR1 and CDR2 are SGHVS and FNYEAQ. The CDR3 nucleotides read TGTGCCAGCAGCTCCCCAGGGGCGGGGGAGCAGTTCTTC. It yields the protein CASSSPGAGEQFF.

The rearrangement uses TRBV2 and TRBJ2-7; no definite D call. Germline V gene sequence: CDR1 SNHLY, CDR2 FYNNEI. V was trimmed by 8 bases and J by 5 bases, leaving 13 bases between them. The CDR3 runs 12 residues. The CDR3 loop reads CASARLGNEQYF. CDR3 DNA sequence: TGTGCCAGCGCCCGTCTTGGAAACGAGCAGTACTTC.

The chain combines TRBV27 with TRBJ1-1; no clear D gene. The V end lost 0 bases, the J end lost 5 bases, and 13 bases lay between the germline ends. The germline CDR1 and CDR2 sequences are MNHEY and SMNVEV (reference sequence). The CDR3 is 15 amino acids. The CDR3 protein is CASSLSYRAGTEAFF. The CDR3 DNA is TGTGCCAGCAGTTTATCTTATCGAGCGGGGACTGAAGCTTTCTTT.